Below are 10 T cell receptor beta chains sequenced from a single sample in a study of cytomegalovirus exposure and HLA in healthy donors. Amplification used 60 Vbeta primers and 13 Jbeta primers. Assay: immunoSEQ multiplex PCR; the TCRdb copy retains only in-frame clones and omits some. Of 100,000 to 150,000 clones in the sample, 65% to 85% were seen once. The sample taken for sequencing was PBMCs. The receptors here all came from a woman under 30 in good health and CMV-seronegative.

J is TRBJ1-5 and V is TRBV18, with unresolved D. Trimming left V 5 bases short and J 1 base short, with 12 bases between. The CDR3 is 15 amino acids. CDR1 is KGHSH and CDR2 is LQKENI in the germline V gene. Here the CDR3 reads CASSTDQISNQPQHF. CDR3 bases: TGTGCCAGCTCAACAGACCAGATCAGCAATCAGCCCCAGCATTTT. The entire variable domain, with the rest obtained from reference TRBV18 and TRBJ1-5, is as follows: NAGVMQNPRHLVRRRGQEARLRCSPMKGHSHVYWYRQLPEEGLKFMVYLQKENIIDESGMPKERFSAEFPKEGPSILRIQQVVRGDSAAYFCASSTDQISNQPQHFGDGTRLSIL.

The chain employs TRBV11-1 and TRBJ1-2, with D unclear. V was cut by 2 bases and J by 7 bases, with 14 bases left in between. CDR1 and CDR2 from the germline V gene are SGHAT and FQDESV (reference sequence). The CDR3 sequence is 14 residues long. The CDR3: CASSLNGRVGGYTF. In nucleotides, the CDR3 is TGTGCCAGCAGCTTAAACGGGAGAGTCGGTGGCTACACCTTC.

As concerns this clone: This sample also contains other DNA sequences that code for the same CDR3. The V and J genes are TRBV20-1 and TRBJ1-1; D ambiguous. Trimming left V 6 bases short and J 0 bases short, with 5 bases between. CDR3 length equals 11 residues. Per the germline V gene, CDR1 is DFQATT and CDR2 is SNEGSKA (reference sequence). The CDR3 loop is CSAPMNTEAFF. The CDR3 bases are TGCAGTGCCCCTATGAACACTGAAGCTTTCTTT.

The chain employs TRBV4-1 and TRBJ1-1; no firm D call. Per germline, CDR1 MGHRA and CDR2 YSYEKL. Trimming shortened V by 2 bases and J by 4 bases, and 17 bases separated the two germline ends. The CDR3 spans 16 residues. DNA for the CDR3: TGCGCCAGCAGCCAAACGCGACTCGGGGTCGGCACTGAAGCTTTCTTT. Encoded protein: CASSQTRLGVGTEAFF.

The chain uses TRBV27 and TRBJ2-3, with D uncertain. V was pared by 2 bases and J by 6 bases, with 9 bases between. The CDR3 totals 13 residues. In germline, CDR1 is MNHEY, CDR2 SMNVEV (reference sequence). The CDR3 DNA reads as TGTGCCAGCAGTTTAAACTACGGGGATACGCAGTATTTT. Its protein is CASSLNYGDTQYF.

This clone was counted a few times. The CDR3 here is CASTLTSGNEQFF. The DNA of the CDR3 is TGCGCCAGCACGTTGACCTCGGGGAATGAGCAGTTCTTC. The rearrangement links TRBV5-1 to TRBJ2-1, with a tentative D call TRBD2 (5 bases). The germline V gene has CDR1 SGHRS and CDR2 YFSETQ. This CDR3 comprises 13 residues. V was trimmed by 6 bases and J by 7 bases, leaving 14 bases between them.

V gene TRBV30 combines with J gene TRBJ1-5; D is unresolved. Trimming took 0 bases from V and 4 from J, leaving 4 bases between them. Looked up from germline, CDR1 is GTSNPN and CDR2 is SVGIG (reference sequence). CDR3 size: 12 residues. CDR3 sequence reads: CAWSVENQPQHF. The DNA of the CDR3 is TGTGCCTGGAGTGTGGAGAATCAGCCCCAGCATTTT.

The genes are TRBV10-3 and TRBJ2-3, with 10 positions matching TRBD2. Germline V lookup: CDR1 ENHRY, CDR2 SYGVKD. With 6 bases clipped from V and 1 base from J, the junction kept 7 bases outside the gene matches. This CDR3 region has 16 residues. CDR3 amino acids: CAISASGRGGTDTQYF. The CDR3 nucleotides are TGTGCCATCAGCGCTAGCGGGAGAGGGGGCACAGATACGCAGTATTTT.

The V gene is TRBV7-2, the J gene TRBJ1-1; 8 bases map to TRBD1. V was clipped by 3 bases and J by 1 base; unmatched bases: 4. The CDR3 extends over 15 amino acids. Germline values: CDR1 SGHTA, CDR2 FQGNSA. The CDR3 reads CASSLGQGANTEAFF. CDR3 sequence (DNA): TGTGCCAGCAGCTTGGGTCAGGGGGCGAACACTGAAGCTTTCTTT. Supplemented by reference TRBV7-2 and TRBJ1-1, the full variable domain reads GAGVSQSPSNKVTEKGKDVELRCDPISGHTALYWYRQSLGQGLEFLIYFQGNSAPDKSGLPSDRFSAERTGGSVSTLTIQRTQQEDSAVYLCASSLGQGANTEAFFGQGTRLTVV.

This clone appeared a few times. The V gene is TRBV19, the J gene TRBJ2-1; 7 bases match TRBD1. J was trimmed by 3 bases and V by 6 bases; bases with no gene match: 11. The CDR3 runs to 16 residues. Per the germline V gene, CDR1 is LNHDA and CDR2 is SQIVND (reference sequence). As DNA, the CDR3 is TGTGCCAGTAGCAGCCGACAGGGTTCGGTCTACAATGAGCAGTTCTTC. It translates to CASSSRQGSVYNEQFF.